This T cell receptor (beta chain) is from a study of cytotoxic CD8 clonotypes in ibrutinib-treated CLL. Overall study context: The patients, about a dozen relapsed/refractory and about 14 treatment-naive, included about 18 who were IGHV unmutated. Response samples were drawn at a median of approximately 11 months of treatment, range 6 to 36.

Cryopreserved PBMCs supplied 2 to 2.5 micrograms of genomic DNA for TCR beta libraries. This CDR3 comprises 15 residues. V lost 3 bases and J lost 8, with 19 bases in between. The V gene's germline CDR1 is LNHDA and CDR2 SQIVND (reference sequence). TCRdb's copy holds only in-frame clones and misses some; the assay was immunoSEQ multiplex PCR. The sample has about 140,000 clones, 80% seen once. The receptor was isolated from a human donor with chronic lymphocytic leukemia. The sample was PBMCs, taken after 36 months of ibrutinib treatment. The rearrangement links TRBV19 to TRBJ1-1, with a possible D match to TRBD1 (5 bases). CDR3 residues: CASSIFGEGPREAFF. The CDR3 DNA follows: TGTGCCAGTAGTATTTTCGGTGAGGGGCCTCGAGAAGCTTTCTTT.